Following are 9 T cell receptor beta chains from one sample sequenced in a study of blood T cells in healthy people across ages (dated by TCRdb to about 2015). Preparation of the library involved 5' RACE. Sequencing took place on an Illumina HiSeq 2500. The second PCR ran for roughly 7 to 12 cycles and used a J-beta primer mix along with a sample-barcoded 5' primer. Starting from the raw public reads, TCRdb applied fastp trimming at Q25, assembled clones with MiXCR and retained in-frame beta chains. Each entry merges the rows of one CDR3 protein and shows their most common DNA and genes. The sample table holds 1.5 million to 2 million distinct CDR3 sequences, of which around 36% were seen once. Clones ranked in the top ten supply about 10% of the sample. The sequenced material came from blood. The receptor source for this set is a woman in her 30s in good health.

The chain recombines TRBV25-1 with TRBJ1-2; 9 nucleotides align to TRBD1. The junction had 9 bases not matched to a gene; V was cut back by 9 bases and J by 7 bases. The CDR3 totals 13 residues. The germline V gene encodes CDR1 MGHDK and CDR2 SYGVNS. DNA for the CDR3: TGTGCCAGTAAATTACAGGGGGCAGGTGGCTACACCTTC. It codes for CASKLQGAGGYTF.

This clonotype came up many times. The chain recombines TRBV4-2 with TRBJ2-7, with D perhaps matching TRBD2 (5 bases). This CDR3 region has 14 residues. Germline lookup yields CDR1 LGHNA and CDR2 YNFKEQ. V was cut by 0 bases and J by 5 bases, with 11 bases left in between. For the CDR3, the DNA is TGTGCCAGCAGCCAAGATCCCACGGGAAACGAGCAGTACTTC. Amino acid sequence: CASSQDPTGNEQYF.

This chain uses TRBV14 with TRBJ1-2; the D is unclear. CDR3 length: 12 residues. Germline CDR1 and CDR2: SGHDN and FVKESK. Deletions cut 8 bases from V and 3 bases from J, with 10 bases between. The CDR3 loop reads CASRGFHYGYTF. The CDR3 DNA follows: TGTGCCAGCCGCGGATTCCACTATGGCTACACCTTC.

This clonotype was detected only a few times. The chain combines TRBV6-1 with TRBJ2-3, with 8 bases identical to TRBD2. CDR1 is MNHNS, CDR2 SASEGT, per germline. The CDR3 sequence is 16 residues long. Germline trimming cut 3 bases from V and 8 bases from J; bases unmatched to any gene: 13. Here the CDR3 reads CASSEWLAGPGGTQYF. The CDR3, as DNA: TGTGCCAGCAGTGAGTGGCTAGCGGGTCCCGGGGGTACGCAGTATTTT.

The CDR3 sequence is CASSEPSGGGNGYTF. As DNA, the CDR3 is TGTGCCAGCAGTGAACCCTCTGGAGGGGGTAATGGCTACACCTTC. The chain combines TRBV28 with TRBJ1-2; D might be TRBD1 (6 bases). V gave up 5 bases and J gave up 6 bases, with 19 bases separating them. CDR3 length: 15 amino acids. The germline gives CDR1 MDHEN, CDR2 SYDVKM.

The CDR3 coding sequence is TGTGCCACCAGCAGAGATTATCCGGGGGCCCGCGGGATAGCGTTCTTC. Encoded protein: CATSRDYPGARGIAFF. The V call is TRBV15, the J call TRBJ2-1, with D possibly called TRBD1 or TRBD2 (6 bases each). CDR3 length: 16 residues. Trimming shortened V by 0 bases and J by 15 bases, and 24 bases separated the two germline ends. Per the germline V gene, CDR1 is LNHNV and CDR2 is YYDKDF (reference sequence).

This clonotype was seen only a few times. The junction and the germline gene differ at one end; a read error may be behind it. V and J are TRBV12-3 or TRBV12-4 and TRBJ1-1; TRBD1 matches 7 bases. The CDR3 totals 14 residues. The chain's CDR3 is CTSSQRGRGSEAFF. Written as DNA, the CDR3 is TGTACCAGCAGCCAAAGGGGCAGGGGGTCTGAAGCTTTCTTT.

The chain recombines TRBV20-1 with TRBJ2-1, with 9 positions matching TRBD2. The CDR3 totals 13 residues. Germline V lookup: CDR1 DFQATT, CDR2 SNEGSKA (reference sequence). V was clipped by 5 bases and J by 4 bases; unmatched bases: 3. The CDR3 loop reads CSAFAGGYNEQFF. Here the CDR3 DNA reads TGCAGTGCTTTTGCGGGGGGGTACAATGAGCAGTTCTTC.

This clonotype was seen a few times. The genes are TRBV5-1 and TRBJ2-7, with 7 nucleotides matching TRBD1. The germline V gene encodes CDR1 SGHRS and CDR2 YFSETQ. The CDR3 contains 16 residues. Germline trimming cut 3 bases from V and 0 bases from J; bases unmatched to any gene: 9. This CDR3 reads CASSSRQGTHSYEQYF. The DNA for the CDR3 is TGCGCCAGCAGCTCTAGACAGGGAACTCACTCCTACGAGCAGTACTTC.